A single sample is the source of the 26 T cell receptor beta chains below, sequenced in a study of shared clonotypes between healthy human individuals (TCRdb year 2020). The library was produced with the immunoSEQ multiplex PCR assay. TCRdb carries this immuneACCESS record with in-frame sequences only. Its versions omit some clonotypes, under half of them owing to an unresolved V gene in the studies checked, with the rest unexplained. This sample holds under 1,100,000 clones; approximately 70% were observed only once. Clones ranked in the top ten supply roughly 1.5% of the sample. The sample consisted of memory CD4+ T cells sorted from blood. The cell subset or site label on this specimen signifies: CD45RA-negative fraction. These receptors were collected from a man in his late teens or twenties in good health.

The V call is TRBV30, the J call TRBJ2-7; possible D gene TRBD2, 5 bases. V was trimmed by 4 bases and J by 6 bases, leaving 16 bases between them. Germline-derived CDR1 and CDR2 are GTSNPN and SVGIG (reference sequence). The CDR3 contains 13 residues. CDR3 region: CAWKRYEGSEQYF. CDR3 in DNA: TGTGCCTGGAAAAGGTATGAGGGTTCCGAGCAGTACTTC.

The rearrangement joins TRBV7-9 to TRBJ2-7; tentatively, D is TRBD1 or TRBD2 (5 bases each). This CDR3 is built from 13 residues. Between the trimmed V and J ends, which lost 6 bases and 0 bases, there was a span of 9 bases. Germline V lookup: CDR1 SEHNR, CDR2 FQNEAQ (reference sequence). The CDR3 spells CASRRDGSYEQYF. CDR3 bases: TGTGCCAGCAGAAGGGACGGCTCCTACGAGCAGTACTTC. Filled out from reference TRBV7-9 and TRBJ2-7, the complete variable domain reads DTGVSQNPRHKITKRGQNVTFRCDPISEHNRLYWYRQTLGQGPEFLTYFQNEAQLEKSRLLSDRFSAERPKGSFSTLEIQRTEQGDSAMYLCASRRDGSYEQYFGPGTRLTVT.

This clone was recorded only once. The rearrangement links TRBV28 to TRBJ1-2; unclear D gene. This CDR3 is 12 amino acids long. The germline V gene has CDR1 MDHEN and CDR2 SYDVKM. With 5 bases removed from V and 4 bases from J, the gap between germline ends came to 8 bases. This CDR3 is CASSQLSYGYTF. CDR3 DNA: TGTGCCAGCAGTCAGCTATCCTATGGCTACACCTTC.

Comment on this clone: Different DNA sequences within this sample yield the same CDR3. The chain links TRBV30 to TRBJ2-5; D remains unclear. Trimming removed 0 bases from V and 5 bases from J, with 4 bases in between. The CDR3 runs to 11 residues. Germline V CDR1 and CDR2: GTSNPN, SVGIG (reference sequence). The CDR3 region is CAWSVLETQYF. The CDR3 DNA reads TGTGCCTGGAGTGTATTGGAGACCCAGTACTTC.

V gene TRBV18 combines with J gene TRBJ2-5; no definite D call. This CDR3 contains 15 residues. Looked up from germline, CDR1 is KGHSH and CDR2 is LQKENI. The V end was cut by 2 bases, the J end by 5 bases, with 15 bases between. The CDR3 DNA reads TGTGCCAGCTCACCAGAGACATTGCGGCAGGAGACCCAGTACTTC. Protein product: CASSPETLRQETQYF.

The rearrangement joins TRBV4-1 to TRBJ2-7, with TRBD2 identical over 14 bases. V was clipped by 0 bases and J by 5 bases; unmatched bases: 6. CDR1 MGHRA and CDR2 YSYEKL come from the germline V gene. The CDR3 is made up of 17 amino acids. The CDR3 spells CASSQDSAGLAGDEQYF. The DNA of the CDR3 is TGCGCCAGCAGCCAAGATAGCGCGGGACTAGCGGGAGACGAGCAGTACTTC.

V gene TRBV4-3 combines with J gene TRBJ1-6, with D possibly TRBD1 on 5 matching bases. The CDR3 sequence is 15 residues long. The V and J ends lost 0 bases and 9 bases respectively, with 12 bases between them. The V gene's germline CDR1 is LGHNA and CDR2 YSLEER. Written as DNA, the CDR3 is TGCGCCAGCAGCCAAGAGTCAGGGCTTGGTTCACCCCTCCACTTT. Translating gives CASSQESGLGSPLHF.

The count of this clone is one. CDR3 nucleotides: TGTGCCAGCAGTGAAGGGACCCGCTATAGCAATCAGCCCCAGCATTTT. Protein: CASSEGTRYSNQPQHF. The chain recombines TRBV6-1 with TRBJ1-5; D gene unclear. Germline assignment: CDR1 MNHNS and CDR2 SASEGT. Trimming removed 1 base from V and 0 bases from J, with 10 bases in between. The CDR3 sequence is 16 residues long.

This clone was seen a handful of times. The chain joins TRBV19 to TRBJ2-1; TRBD2 agrees at 10 bases. CDR3 length: 16 amino acids. V lost 4 bases, J lost 3 bases, and 6 bases stayed unmatched. The germline V gene has CDR1 LNHDA and CDR2 SQIVND (reference sequence). The CDR3 DNA follows: TGTGCCAGTAGTACCTCACTAGCGGGGAGCTACAATGAGCAGTTCTTC. This sequence encodes CASSTSLAGSYNEQFF.

As for this clone: Other DNA sequences within the sample encode an identical CDR3. The chain has TRBV18 and TRBJ1-2, with a possible D match to TRBD1 (5 bases). V lost 1 base and J 5 bases, leaving 8 bases between the germline ends. Germline lookup yields CDR1 KGHSH and CDR2 LQKENI. This CDR3 region has 13 residues. CDR3 residues: CASSPREGYGYTF. The CDR3 DNA reads TGTGCCAGCTCACCACGGGAGGGGTATGGCTACACCTTC.

This chain links TRBV19 with TRBJ2-7; TRBD2 matches at 15 bases. Germline CDR1 and CDR2: LNHDA and SQIVND (reference sequence). The CDR3 has 16 amino acids. V trimming: 7 bases; J trimming: 7 bases; junction bases outside the gene matches: 11. In nucleotides, the CDR3 is TGTGCCAGTACCCCCGGACTAGCGGGGGGGAAACGGGAGCAGTACTTC. Its protein product is CASTPGLAGGKREQYF.

This clone came up a few times. The CDR3 DNA is TGTGCCAGCAGCCGACAGGGAGAGCGAGCCGGGGAGCTGTTTTTT. Translating gives CASSRQGERAGELFF. The chain recombines TRBV5-7 with TRBJ2-2, with 7 bases that match TRBD1. TRBV5-7 is placed among ORFs of uncertain function. Unmatched junction bases numbered 9, after V lost 4 bases and J lost 6 bases. The CDR3 consists of 15 residues.

The gene calls are TRBV28 and TRBJ1-2, with 7 bases matching TRBD1. The length of the CDR3 is 14 residues. V dropped 6 bases and J dropped 2; count of bases not matched to a gene: 6. Germline-derived CDR1 and CDR2 are MDHEN and SYDVKM. CDR3 sequence reads: CASSQVGQNYGYTF. In DNA, the CDR3 is TGTGCCAGCAGCCAAGTGGGACAGAACTATGGCTACACCTTC.

The chain recombines TRBV5-6 with TRBJ2-6, with TRBD1 matching over 7 bases. J lost 0 bases, V lost 2 bases, and 8 bases had no gene match. The CDR3 is made up of 18 amino acids. Germline CDR1 reads SGHDT; CDR2 reads YYEEEE. The chain's CDR3 is CASSFFSGGYSGANVLTF. The DNA of the CDR3 is TGTGCCAGCAGCTTCTTCTCAGGGGGTTACTCTGGGGCCAACGTCCTGACTTTC.

This clone came up once. This chain uses TRBV28 with TRBJ1-1, with TRBD1 identical over 7 bases. The trim removed 7 bases at V and 4 bases at J, leaving 3 bases unmatched. The CDR3 loop spans 12 amino acids. The germline CDR1 and CDR2 sequences are MDHEN and SYDVKM. Here the CDR3 DNA reads TGTGCCAGCAAGGGGGCTTTCACTGAAGCTTTCTTT. The encoded protein is CASKGAFTEAFF.

The count of this clone is one. This sequence joins TRBV5-6 and TRBJ2-5; 9 nucleotides match TRBD1. CDR3 length: 15 residues. With 1 base clipped from V and 5 bases from J, the junction kept 6 bases outside the gene matches. Germline CDR1 reads SGHDT; CDR2 reads YYEEEE. The CDR3 reads CASSLTGQGGETQYF. CDR3 nucleotides: TGTGCCAGCAGCTTGACGGGACAGGGTGGGGAGACCCAGTACTTC. The entire variable domain, with the rest obtained from reference TRBV5-6 and TRBJ2-5, is as follows: DAGVTQSPTHLIKTRGQQVTLRCSPKSGHDTVSWYQQALGQGPQFIFQYYEEEERQRGNFPDRFSGHQFPNYSSELNVNALLLGDSALYLCASSLTGQGGETQYFGPGTRLLVL.

This clone is a singleton in its sample. The chain recombines TRBV9 with TRBJ2-1; D is perhaps TRBD2 (6 bases). Between the trimmed V and J ends, which lost 0 bases and 9 bases, there was a span of 10 bases. This CDR3 spans 13 amino acids. Germline V gives CDR1 SGDLS, CDR2 YYNGEE. The CDR3 here is CASSVVRGGEQFF. The CDR3 region has the DNA TGTGCCAGCAGCGTAGTGAGGGGAGGTGAGCAGTTCTTC.

CDR3 DNA sequence: TGTGCCTGGAGTGCACCCAATCCCGGGACACTTCAGCCCCAGCATTTT. It yields the protein CAWSAPNPGTLQPQHF. This chain joins TRBV30 and TRBJ1-5; a possible D gene is TRBD1 (6 bases). The CDR3 contains 16 residues. Germline CDR1 and CDR2: GTSNPN and SVGIG (reference sequence). The V end lost 1 base, the J end lost 6 bases, and 19 bases lay between the germline ends. Together with reference TRBV30 and TRBJ1-5, the CDR3 gives the full variable domain: SQTIHQWPATLVQPVGSPLSLECTVEGTSNPNLYWYRQAAGRGLQLLFYSVGIGQISSEVPQNLSASRPQDRQFILSSKKLLLSDSGFYLCAWSAPNPGTLQPQHFGDGTRLSIL.

A note on this clone: Other DNA variants within this sample encode the same CDR3. The genes are TRBV18 and TRBJ1-1; 7 bases are a match to TRBD1. This CDR3 contains 13 residues. The ends lost 6 bases at V and 5 bases at J; junction bases unmatched: 6. Germline lookup yields CDR1 KGHSH and CDR2 LQKENI. The CDR3 loop reads CASSPNRGTEAFF. CDR3 coding DNA: TGTGCCAGCTCGCCAAACAGGGGTACTGAAGCTTTCTTT.

The chain employs TRBV7-6 and TRBJ2-5, with D perhaps matching TRBD1 or TRBD2 (6 bases each). In germline, CDR1 is SGHVS, CDR2 FNYEAQ. The V end was cut by 5 bases, the J end by 7 bases, with 11 bases between. The CDR3 length is 12 residues. The CDR3 sequence: CASSPKGGTQYF. In DNA form, the CDR3 reads TGTGCCAGCAGCCCGAAGGGGGGGACCCAGTACTTC.

The genes are TRBV2 and TRBJ2-5; D gene ambiguous. The V end lost 4 bases, the J end lost 5 bases, and 11 bases lay between the germline ends. CDR3 length: 13 amino acids. Per the germline V gene, CDR1 is SNHLY and CDR2 is FYNNEI. This CDR3 reads CASSGSRSETQYF. CDR3 in DNA: TGTGCCAGCAGTGGGTCTAGGAGCGAGACCCAGTACTTC.

The V gene is TRBV7-9, the J gene TRBJ2-5, with D tentatively TRBD1 or TRBD2 (5 bases each). The ends were cut back, 8 bases at V and 3 bases at J, with 22 bases in the middle. CDR3 length: 16 amino acids. Germline CDR1 reads SEHNR; CDR2 reads FQNEAQ (reference sequence). The CDR3 reads CASQDWGTGKKETQYF. As DNA, the CDR3 is TGTGCCAGCCAGGATTGGGGGACGGGGAAAAAAGAGACCCAGTACTTC. The full variable domain, in which reference TRBV7-9 and TRBJ2-5 provide the parts outside the CDR3, is DTGVSQNPRHKITKRGQNVTFRCDPISEHNRLYWYRQTLGQGPEFLTYFQNEAQLEKSRLLSDRFSAERPKGSFSTLEIQRTEQGDSAMYLCASQDWGTGKKETQYFGPGTRLLVL.

Concerning this clone itself: The same CDR3 can be traced to other DNA sequences in this sample. This chain connects TRBV28 to TRBJ1-1, with 8 bases aligning to TRBD1. The CDR3 has 14 residues. V lost 4 bases and J lost 5; bases outside the gene matches: 6. CDR1 and CDR2 from the germline V gene are MDHEN and SYDVKM. Here the CDR3 reads CASSSQGARTEAFF. CDR3 coding DNA: TGTGCCAGCAGTTCCCAGGGGGCACGAACTGAAGCTTTCTTT. Full variable domain (rest looked up from reference TRBV28 and TRBJ1-1): DVKVTQSSRYLVKRTGEKVFLECVQDMDHENMFWYRQDPGLGLRLIYFSYDVKMKEKGDIPEGYSVSREKKERFSLILESASTNQTSMYLCASSSQGARTEAFFGQGTRLTVV.

The table lists this clone with a few counts. The rearrangement links TRBV27 to TRBJ1-6, with D unclear. V was cut by 6 bases and J by 10 bases, with 19 bases left in between. CDR3 size: 15 residues. Looked up from germline, CDR1 is MNHEY and CDR2 is SMNVEV (reference sequence). CDR3 amino acids: CASSLAASTKSPLHF. The CDR3 DNA reads TGTGCCAGCAGCCTCGCAGCCAGCACCAAATCACCCCTCCACTTT.

Ten or more counts support this clone. The chain employs TRBV9 and TRBJ2-3; D uncertain. V lost 0 bases and J lost 2, with 10 bases in between. CDR3 length: 15 residues. The germline V gene encodes CDR1 SGDLS and CDR2 YYNGEE. The CDR3: CASSVAPKDTDTQYF. The CDR3 DNA is TGTGCCAGCAGCGTAGCGCCCAAGGACACAGATACGCAGTATTTT.

The chain uses TRBV13 and TRBJ1-4, with 7 positions matching TRBD1. CDR1 and CDR2 (germline): PRHDT, FYEKMQ (reference sequence). This CDR3 is built from 14 residues. Germline trimming cut 8 bases from V and 7 bases from J; bases unmatched to any gene: 10. In nucleotides, the CDR3 is TGTGCCAGCTCCTACGACAGGGCGGGTGAAAAACTGTTTTTT. It codes for CASSYDRAGEKLFF.